Each of the 27 T cell receptor beta chains below was sequenced from the same sample in a study of identifying expanded T cells in peripheral blood. Sequenced by immunoSEQ multiplex PCR; TCRdb stores in-frame clones only, minus some. The sample has some 91,000 clones, approximately 90% seen once; the top ten hold 4% to 4.5%. The source material was blood. These receptors all stem from a person between 18 and 75 years old in good health.

This sequence joins TRBV18 and TRBJ1-6; D remains unclear. Trimming pared 0 bases from V and 7 bases from J, leaving 7 bases between. The CDR3 is 14 residues long. Germline values: CDR1 KGHSH, CDR2 LQKENI. CDR3 coding DNA: TGTGCCAGCTCACCACCCGTGGGGAATTCACCCCTCCACTTT. Residues: CASSPPVGNSPLHF.

The rearrangement uses TRBV28 and TRBJ1-2; 9 bases fit TRBD1. Germline CDR1 and CDR2: MDHEN and SYDVKM. Germline trimming cut 5 bases from V and 4 bases from J; bases unmatched to any gene: 8. This CDR3 contains 15 residues. CDR3 in amino acids: CASSARQGETYGYTF. Here the CDR3 DNA reads TGTGCCAGCAGTGCTCGACAGGGGGAAACCTATGGCTACACCTTC.

The chain links TRBV5-1 to TRBJ2-3; D is perhaps TRBD1 (6 bases). Trimming pared 4 bases from V and 2 bases from J, leaving 14 bases between. This CDR3 is 15 amino acids long. The germline V gene encodes CDR1 SGHRS and CDR2 YFSETQ. The CDR3 DNA is TGCGCCAGCAGCAGGCCGGACAGCTACACAGATACGCAGTATTTT. Residues: CASSRPDSYTDTQYF.

This clone came up many times. This sequence joins TRBV15 and TRBJ1-1; D gene uncertain. V lost 1 base and J 0 bases, leaving 9 bases between the germline ends. Germline assignment: CDR1 LNHNV and CDR2 YYDKDF (reference sequence). The CDR3 runs to 15 residues. The CDR3 sequence is CATSRGRDVNTEAFF. CDR3 nucleotides: TGTGCCACCAGCAGAGGTAGGGATGTGAACACTGAAGCTTTCTTT.

The chain couples TRBV5-1 to TRBJ2-7, with D perhaps matching TRBD1 (6 bases). This CDR3 contains 15 residues. From germline, CDR1 is SGHRS and CDR2 YFSETQ. The V and J ends lost 4 bases and 5 bases respectively, with 19 bases between them. The CDR3 bases are TGCGCCAGCAGCCCCGTAAACAGGGCTCTCCACGAGCAGTACTTC. Its protein product is CASSPVNRALHEQYF.

This rearrangement joins TRBV30 to TRBJ1-2; D is unclear. Trimming pared 2 bases from V and 8 bases from J, leaving 18 bases between. Germline-derived CDR1 and CDR2 are GTSNPN and SVGIG (reference sequence). This CDR3 is built from 14 residues. The DNA for the CDR3 is TGTGCCTGGAGTCGGGATGGACCGGTGGGGGGCTACACCTTC. The encoded protein is CAWSRDGPVGGYTF.

The chain is built from TRBV14 and TRBJ2-3, with TRBD2 as a possible D gene (6 bases). V was trimmed by 0 bases and J by 9 bases, leaving 13 bases between them. Per the germline V gene, CDR1 is SGHDN and CDR2 is FVKESK. CDR3 length: 14 residues. The CDR3: CASSQDVSRGTQYF. CDR3 sequence (DNA): TGTGCCAGCAGCCAAGATGTCTCTCGGGGGACGCAGTATTTT. The full variable domain, in which reference TRBV14 and TRBJ2-3 provide the parts outside the CDR3, is EAGVTQFPSHSVIEKGQTVTLRCDPISGHDNLYWYRRVMGKEIKFLLHFVKESKQDESGMPNNRFLAERTGGTYSTLKVQPAELEDSGVYFCASSQDVSRGTQYFGPGTRLTVL.

This clone was counted only a few times. The chain combines TRBV7-9 with TRBJ1-5; D possibly corresponds to TRBD1 (5 bases). V was clipped by 5 bases and J by 2 bases, with 13 bases between them. The germline gives CDR1 SEHNR, CDR2 FQNEAQ (reference sequence). The CDR3 is 15 amino acids. In DNA, the CDR3 is TGTGCCAGCAGCCCCACGGGCAGGGGCAATCAGCCCCAGCATTTT. This encodes CASSPTGRGNQPQHF.

V and J are TRBV6-4 and TRBJ2-2; D not resolved. The CDR3 covers 13 residues. The germline CDR1 and CDR2 sequences are MRHNA and SNTAGT. Trimming took off 4 bases at V and 7 bases at J, with 10 bases between the two ends. CDR3 in DNA: TGTGCCAGCAGTGGGACCGAAGGCGGGGAGCTGTTTTTT. Residues: CASSGTEGGELFF.

In this sample, this clone turned up once. V usage is TRBV30 and J usage is TRBJ1-6; TRBD1 agrees at 7 bases. CDR3 size: 17 residues. The V segment lost 0 bases and the J segment 2 bases; nucleotides outside the gene matches: 7. The germline V gene encodes CDR1 GTSNPN and CDR2 SVGIG (reference sequence). CDR3 loop: CAWSVAGRGTYNSPLHF. CDR3 bases: TGTGCCTGGAGTGTAGCTGGCAGGGGGACCTATAATTCACCCCTCCACTTT. The full variable domain, in which reference TRBV30 and TRBJ1-6 provide the parts outside the CDR3, is SQTIHQWPATLVQPVGSPLSLECTVEGTSNPNLYWYRQAAGRGLQLLFYSVGIGQISSEVPQNLSASRPQDRQFILSSKKLLLSDSGFYLCAWSVAGRGTYNSPLHFGNGTRLTVT.

By proportion, this clone is medium-sized. J is TRBJ2-3 and V is TRBV6-4; 7 positions agree with TRBD1. The ends lost 3 bases at V and 1 base at J; junction bases unmatched: 1. The CDR3 spans 14 residues. The germline V gene encodes CDR1 MRHNA and CDR2 SNTAGT. The CDR3 sequence is CASSEGQGTDTQYF. Written as DNA, the CDR3 is TGTGCCAGCAGTGAAGGACAGGGCACAGATACGCAGTATTTT.

This clone was observed a handful of times. V and J are TRBV5-1 and TRBJ1-3, with TRBD1 identical over 7 bases. Trimming took 3 bases from V and 0 from J; bases not matched to a gene: 6. This CDR3 region has 16 residues. CDR1 SGHRS and CDR2 YFSETQ come from the germline V gene. The DNA for the CDR3 is TGCGCCAGCAGCTCAGGACAGGCCTTCTCTGGAAACACCATATATTTT. This encodes CASSSGQAFSGNTIYF.

The chain joins TRBV6-5 to TRBJ2-7; D could derive from TRBD1 or TRBD2 (5 bases each). Germline CDR1 MNHEY, CDR2 SVGAGI. Deletions cut 7 bases from V and 2 bases from J, with 18 bases between. The CDR3 consists of 15 residues. The CDR3 sequence: CASTSPGRGTYEQYF. CDR3 bases: TGTGCCAGCACCAGTCCGGGACGGGGAACCTACGAGCAGTACTTC.

The chain combines TRBV19 with TRBJ2-7; a weak D match, TRBD1 (5 bases). The germline V gene has CDR1 LNHDA and CDR2 SQIVND (reference sequence). V was shortened by 6 bases and J by 2 bases, with 14 bases between the two germline ends. The CDR3 contains 14 residues. As DNA, the CDR3 is TGTGCCAGTAGCAACGGACAAGAAACCTACGAGCAGTACTTC. Translated: CASSNGQETYEQYF.

This clone was detected once. The V call is TRBV15, the J call TRBJ2-7; D is ambiguous. The V end lost 0 bases, the J end lost 4 bases, and 7 bases lay between the germline ends. Germline CDR1 reads LNHNV; CDR2 reads YYDKDF (reference sequence). This CDR3 spans 13 amino acids. The CDR3 loop is CATSRDTTYEQYF. The CDR3 DNA reads as TGTGCCACCAGCAGAGATACTACGTACGAGCAGTACTTC. The full variable domain, in which reference TRBV15 and TRBJ2-7 provide the parts outside the CDR3, is DAMVIQNPRYQVTQFGKPVTLSCSQTLNHNVMYWYQQKSSQAPKLLFHYYDKDFNNEADTPDNFQSRRPNTSFCFLDIRSPGLGDTAMYLCATSRDTTYEQYFGPGTRLTVT.

This chain connects TRBV30 to TRBJ2-7; TRBD1 agrees at 8 bases. Per the germline V gene, CDR1 is GTSNPN and CDR2 is SVGIG (reference sequence). The V segment lost 0 bases and the J segment 2 bases; nucleotides outside the gene matches: 3. The CDR3 contains 14 residues. The CDR3 reads CAWSVWTGTYEQYF. CDR3 sequence (DNA): TGTGCCTGGAGTGTTTGGACAGGGACCTACGAGCAGTACTTC. Full variable domain (outside the CDR3, taken from reference TRBV30 and TRBJ2-7): SQTIHQWPATLVQPVGSPLSLECTVEGTSNPNLYWYRQAAGRGLQLLFYSVGIGQISSEVPQNLSASRPQDRQFILSSKKLLLSDSGFYLCAWSVWTGTYEQYFGPGTRLTVT.

The V and J genes are TRBV6-5 and TRBJ2-1; 9 positions agree with TRBD1. Per germline, CDR1 MNHEY and CDR2 SVGAGI. After removal of 6 bases from V and 3 bases from J, the junction contained 3 bases not matched to a gene. The CDR3 runs to 14 residues. The CDR3 nucleotides read TGTGCCAGCAGATTGACAGGGGGCTACAATGAGCAGTTCTTC. It encodes CASRLTGGYNEQFF.

This rearrangement joins TRBV5-1 to TRBJ2-7; tentative D call: TRBD1 (5 bases). V dropped 3 bases and J dropped 4 bases, with 14 bases sitting between them. The CDR3 loop spans 14 amino acids. In germline, CDR1 is SGHRS, CDR2 YFSETQ. The DNA of the CDR3 is TGCGCCAGCAGCTCGCAGGGTAGCAGGTACGAGCAGTACTTC. Amino acid sequence: CASSSQGSRYEQYF.

This clone occurred a few times. The chain has TRBV6-4 and TRBJ2-2; 8 nucleotides align to TRBD2. V was pared by 0 bases and J by 5 bases, with 8 bases of the junction left unmatched. From germline, CDR1 is MRHNA and CDR2 SNTAGT. This CDR3 has 17 residues. The CDR3 protein is CASSDSSGGPSTGELFF. The CDR3 DNA is TGTGCCAGCAGTGACTCGAGCGGGGGCCCCAGTACCGGGGAGCTGTTTTTT.

The chain is built from TRBV7-8 and TRBJ2-1; tentative D call: TRBD2 (5 bases). CDR3 length: 17 residues. CDR1 is SGHVS, CDR2 FQNEAQ, per germline. Trimming cost V 5 bases and J 0 bases, with 17 bases left between them. CDR3 bases: TGTGCCAGCAGCGTAAGAGGGTTACGAGGCTCCTACAATGAGCAGTTCTTC. This codes for CASSVRGLRGSYNEQFF.

This rearrangement joins TRBV5-8 to TRBJ2-7; possible D gene TRBD2, 6 bases. V lost 0 bases and J 5 bases, leaving 12 bases between the germline ends. This CDR3 is built from 14 residues. Germline V CDR1 and CDR2: SGHTS, YDEGEE. CDR3 region: CASSLAREKDEQYF. The CDR3 DNA sequence: TGTGCCAGCAGCTTGGCTCGGGAGAAGGACGAGCAGTACTTC. Using reference TRBV5-8 and TRBJ2-7 for the parts outside the CDR3, the full variable domain is EAGVTQSPTHLIKTRGQQATLRCSPISGHTSVYWYQQALGLGLQFLLWYDEGEERNRGNFPPRFSGRQFPNYSSELNVNALELEDSALYLCASSLAREKDEQYFGPGTRLTVT.

The chain couples TRBV5-5 to TRBJ1-2, with D possibly being TRBD1 (5 bases). In germline, CDR1 is SGHKS, CDR2 YYEKEE (reference sequence). The CDR3 has 14 amino acids. Trimming took 2 bases from V and 4 from J, leaving 12 bases between them. The CDR3: CASSFGGIGYGYTF. CDR3 sequence (DNA): TGTGCCAGCAGCTTTGGGGGGATAGGCTATGGCTACACCTTC. Full variable domain (missing parts from reference TRBV5-5 and TRBJ1-2): DAGVTQSPTHLIKTRGQQVTLRCSPISGHKSVSWYQQVLGQGPQFIFQYYEKEERGRGNFPDRFSARQFPNYSSELNVNALLLGDSALYLCASSFGGIGYGYTFGSGTRLTVV.

The V and J genes are TRBV30 and TRBJ1-3; no firm D call. Germline CDR1 and CDR2: GTSNPN and SVGIG (reference sequence). The CDR3 totals 14 residues. The ends were cut back, 2 bases at V and 1 base at J, with 9 bases in the middle. The CDR3 sequence: CAWSPGMSGNTIYF. The CDR3 DNA sequence: TGTGCCTGGAGTCCGGGGATGTCTGGAAACACCATATATTTT.

The chain joins TRBV27 to TRBJ1-2; TRBD1 is a possible D gene (5 bases). Trimming took 6 bases from V and 8 from J, leaving 16 bases between them. The germline gives CDR1 MNHEY, CDR2 SMNVEV (reference sequence). This CDR3 region has 13 residues. The CDR3 loop reads CASSRDSLTGYTF. The CDR3 bases are TGTGCCAGCAGCCGCGACAGCCTTACGGGCTACACCTTC.

The V call is TRBV5-4, the J call TRBJ1-2; TRBD1 is a possible D gene (6 bases). The germline V and J ends were trimmed by 3 bases and 3 bases, with 12 bases remaining between them. This CDR3 has 14 amino acids. In germline, CDR1 is SGHNT, CDR2 YYREEE (reference sequence). Here the CDR3 reads CASSSGHNDYGYTF. The CDR3 nucleotides are TGTGCCAGCAGCTCGGGACATAATGACTATGGCTACACCTTC.

The chain uses TRBV7-3 and TRBJ1-1, with a possible D match to TRBD1 (5 bases). Germline V gene sequence: CDR1 SGHTA, CDR2 FQGTGA. The CDR3 has 14 amino acids. Trimming removed 2 bases from V and 4 bases from J, with 11 bases in between. The CDR3 region has the DNA TGTGCCAGCAGCTTACATCAGGGAGCCACTGAAGCTTTCTTT. Protein sequence: CASSLHQGATEAFF.

This chain connects TRBV5-1 to TRBJ2-5, with a tentative D call TRBD1 (6 bases). Germline V gene data show CDR1 as SGHRS and CDR2 as YFSETQ. Trimming removed 6 bases from V and 2 bases from J, with 20 bases in between. The CDR3 is made up of 16 amino acids. The CDR3 DNA sequence: TGCGCCAGCAAGCCTAACTCGGACAGACAGCAAGAGACCCAGTACTTC. This sequence encodes CASKPNSDRQQETQYF.